These T cell receptor beta chains were read from a single sample in a study of T-cell memory formation after mild COVID-19. TCRdb fed the 5' RACE reads into MiXCR, producing one record per CDR3 protein. The profile shows some 110,000 distinct CDR3 sequences, over 15% of them singletons. Source material: PBMCs or a T cell subset sorted from them (not recorded which). These receptors were collected from an adult woman who had mild COVID-19 (a few samples of this study predate the infection). Cell type and time point are not known. Each CDR3 is given with its conserved first and last residue. A D gene is named only where the DNA matches it firmly. Only part of the rows carry a size: once, few, many, or a class if the clone is expanded.

TRBD2 | TRBJ2-3 | 18 | TRBV12-3/TRBV12-4 | . | TGTGCCAGCAGCGAACCCCTAGCGGGAGGGGCTAGCACAGATACGCAGTATTTT | CASSEPLAGGASTDTQYF
. | TRBJ1-1 | 16 | TRBV20-1 | . | TGCAGTGCTAGAGATCGGGGGACAAGACCACACACTGAAGCTTTCTTT | CSARDRGTRPHTEAFF
TRBD1 | TRBJ1-4 | 14 | TRBV3-1 | few | TGTGCCAGCAGTCGGACAGGGGTCAAAGAAAAACTGTTTTTT | CASSRTGVKEKLFF
TRBD2 | TRBJ2-1 | 16 | TRBV12-3/TRBV12-4 | few | TGTGCCAGCAGGCCATTAGCGGGAGGGCCCTCCCATGAGCAGTTCTTC | CASRPLAGGPSHEQFF
. | TRBJ1-5 | 16 | TRBV7-9 | few | TGTGCCAGCAGCTTAGGCCCCCCTTCAGGGATTCAGCCCCAGCATTTT | CASSLGPPSGIQPQHF
TRBD2 | TRBJ2-5 | 15 | TRBV12-3/TRBV12-4 | many | TGTGCCAGCAGTTTATACCAGGGAGGGGTAGAGACCCAGTACTTC | CASSLYQGGVETQYF
. | TRBJ2-7 | 16 | TRBV3-1 | few | TGTGCCAGCAGCCGAGAGGGCGGGTACGTCGTCTACGAGCAGTACTTC | CASSREGGYVVYEQYF
TRBD2 | TRBJ2-5 | 16 | TRBV4-1 | . | TGCGCCAGCAGCCACGGACTAGCGGGGGACCAAGGGACCCAGTACTTC | CASSHGLAGDQGTQYF
. | TRBJ1-1 | 11 | TRBV7-8 | few | TGTGGGTCGGGAGTTGGGACTGAAGCTTTCTTT | CGSGVGTEAFF
. | TRBJ2-1 | 15 | TRBV7-9 | many | TGTGCCAGCAGCCTACTCACAGGGTTCGGGGATGAGCAGTTCTTC | CASSLLTGFGDEQFF
. | TRBJ2-3 | 13 | TRBV12-3/TRBV12-4 | few | TGTGCCAGCAGTTTCCAGGGCACAGATACGCAGTATTTT | CASSFQGTDTQYF
. | TRBJ1-5 | 14 | TRBV24-1 | few | TGTGCCACCAGTGAGAGTAGGAGCAATCAGCCCCAGCATTTT | CATSESRSNQPQHF
. | TRBJ1-1 | 14 | TRBV29-1 | few | TGCAGCGTGGGACCGGGACACTCGAACACTGAAGCTTTCTTT | CSVGPGHSNTEAFF
TRBD2 | TRBJ2-3 | 15 | TRBV20-1 | few | TGCAGTGCTAGAGACCTAGCGGGGAGCACAGATACGCAGTATTTT | CSARDLAGSTDTQYF
. | TRBJ2-5 | 10 | TRBV30 | . | TGTGCCTGGAAGGGAACCACCCAGTACTTC | CAWKGTTQYF
TRBD2 | TRBJ2-7 | 15 | TRBV24-1 | few | TGTGCCACCAGTGATGGGACTAGCGGGTTAAACGAGCAGTACTTC | CATSDGTSGLNEQYF
. | TRBJ2-1 | 17 | TRBV7-6 | few | TGTGCCAGCAGCGAAATCGGACTGGCGGCGAAAGGCAATGAGCAGTTCTTC | CASSEIGLAAKGNEQFF
. | TRBJ2-1 | 14 | TRBV11-2 | many | TGTGCCAGCAGCTTAGACTGGACGGGCAATGAGCAGTTCTTC | CASSLDWTGNEQFF
. | TRBJ2-6 | 16 | TRBV9 | few | TGTGCCAGCAGCCAAACAAAAAACTCTGGGGCCAACGTCCTGACTTTC | CASSQTKNSGANVLTF
. | TRBJ1-2 | 17 | TRBV27 | few | TGTGCCAGCAGTCAAGCATGGTCCCAAAGCCTCAACTATGGCTACACCTTC | CASSQAWSQSLNYGYTF
. | TRBJ2-5 | 15 | TRBV4-1 | few | TGCGCCAGCAGCCCTCCGGATCTCGCGGGGGAGACCCAGTACTTC | CASSPPDLAGETQYF
TRBD1 | TRBJ2-5 | 15 | TRBV7-9 | few | TGTGCCAGCAGCCCCGCGACGACAGGGATGGAGACCCAGTACTTC | CASSPATTGMETQYF
. | TRBJ2-7 | 12 | TRBV7-9 | few | TGTGCCAGCACCAGGGACGGCTACGAGCAGTACTTC | CASTRDGYEQYF
. | TRBJ2-1 | 17 | TRBV24-1 | many | TGTGCCACCAGTGATCCGCTTAGCGGCCTCTCCTACAATGAGCAGTTCTTC | CATSDPLSGLSYNEQFF
TRBD1 | TRBJ2-7 | 15 | TRBV5-1 | . | TGCGCCAGCAGCTTGGACGTCGCAGGGGGTTACGAGCAGTACTTC | CASSLDVAGGYEQYF
. | TRBJ2-7 | 13 | TRBV5-6 | . | TGTGCCAGCAGCATAGACCGATCCTACGAGCAGTACTTC | CASSIDRSYEQYF
. | TRBJ2-2 | 15 | TRBV7-6 | many | TGTGCCAGCAGCTTAGGGGGCGACAACACCGGGGAGCTGTTTTTT | CASSLGGDNTGELFF
. | TRBJ1-1 | 15 | TRBV20-1 | . | TGCAGTGCTAATAAAAGACAGGTACTGAACACTGAAGCTTTCTTT | CSANKRQVLNTEAFF
. | TRBJ2-5 | 13 | TRBV23-1 | once | TGCGCCAGCAGTCAATCGGAATTGACGGCCCAGTACTTC | CASSQSELTAQYF
TRBD1 | TRBJ2-5 | 14 | TRBV12-3/TRBV12-4 | . | TGTGCCAGCAGCCTGATCAGGGGGCACCAGACCCAGTACTTC | CASSLIRGHQTQYF
TRBD1 | TRBJ1-2 | 15 | TRBV2 | . | TGTGCCAGCAGGGGGACAGAGACACCTAACTATGGCTACACCTTC | CASRGTETPNYGYTF
. | TRBJ2-2 | 16 | TRBV9 | few | TGTGCCAGCAGCGTATCCGGGACACCAGAGACCGGGGAGCTGTTTTTT | CASSVSGTPETGELFF